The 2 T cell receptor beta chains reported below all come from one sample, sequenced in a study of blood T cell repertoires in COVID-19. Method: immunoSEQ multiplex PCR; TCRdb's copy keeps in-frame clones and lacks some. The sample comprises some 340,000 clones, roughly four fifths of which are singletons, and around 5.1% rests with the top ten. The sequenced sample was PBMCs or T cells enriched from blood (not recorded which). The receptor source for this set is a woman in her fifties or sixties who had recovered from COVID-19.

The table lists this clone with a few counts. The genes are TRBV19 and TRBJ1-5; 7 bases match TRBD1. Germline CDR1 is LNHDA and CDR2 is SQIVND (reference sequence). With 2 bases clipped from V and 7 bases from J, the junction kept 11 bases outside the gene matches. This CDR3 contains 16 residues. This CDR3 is CASSIKLNRGDQPQHF. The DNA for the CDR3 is TGTGCCAGTAGTATAAAATTGAACAGGGGAGACCAGCCCCAGCATTTT. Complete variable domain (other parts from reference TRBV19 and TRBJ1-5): DGGITQSPKYLFRKEGQNVTLSCEQNLNHDAMYWYRQDPGQGLRLIYYSQIVNDFQKGDIAEGYSVSREKKESFPLTVTSAQKNPTAFYLCASSIKLNRGDQPQHFGDGTRLSIL.

CDR3 DNA: TGTGCCAGCAGCCCAATGGGGGGGGCAGATACGCAGTATTTT. It is translated as CASSPMGGADTQYF. The rearrangement links TRBV7-8 to TRBJ2-3; 7 bases match TRBD2. The ends lost 5 bases at V and 4 bases at J; junction bases unmatched: 6. The CDR3 has 14 residues. The germline V gene encodes CDR1 SGHVS and CDR2 FQNEAQ.